One and the same sample provided the 16 T cell receptor beta chains below, sequenced in a study of cytomegalovirus exposure and HLA in healthy donors. Clones were sequenced by immunoSEQ multiplex PCR, and TCRdb holds only the in-frame ones, with some missing. The table shows 250,000 to 350,000 clones, with 75% to 90% occurring only once. Sequencing was performed on PBMCs. These receptors all come from a woman between 18 and 30 years old in good health and CMV-seronegative.

This clone occurred a few times. The chain is built from TRBV15 and TRBJ1-4; the match to TRBD1 covers 9 bases. Germline V gene sequence: CDR1 LNHNV, CDR2 YYDKDF (reference sequence). The length of the CDR3 is 15 residues. V trimming: 0 bases; J trimming: 10 bases; junction bases outside the gene matches: 6. The CDR3: CATSRDFSTGGKLFF. CDR3 coding DNA: TGTGCCACCAGCAGAGATTTTTCGACAGGGGGAAAACTGTTTTTT.

This chain joins TRBV7-3 and TRBJ2-7, with TRBD2 matching over 7 bases. The trim removed 1 base at V and 3 bases at J, leaving 15 bases unmatched. Germline CDR1 is SGHTA and CDR2 is FQGTGA. The CDR3 spans 18 residues. Written as DNA, the CDR3 is TGTGCCAGCAGCTTAAACCCCTTTATGGGCGGGAGAAACTACGAGCAGTACTTC. It specifies CASSLNPFMGGRNYEQYF.

This clone came up a few times. V gene TRBV7-9 combines with J gene TRBJ2-3; D is unclear. This CDR3 is 14 amino acids long. The ends were cut back, 7 bases at V and 0 bases at J, with 11 bases in the middle. Germline-derived CDR1 and CDR2 are SEHNR and FQNEAQ (reference sequence). The CDR3 loop is CASTRVSSTDTQYF. The CDR3 DNA reads as TGTGCCAGCACCCGGGTCTCTAGCACAGATACGCAGTATTTT.

The chain couples TRBV16 to TRBJ1-1; D possibly corresponds to TRBD1 (5 bases). CDR3 size: 15 residues. Per the germline V gene, CDR1 is KGHSY and CDR2 is FQNENV. Trimming shortened V by 4 bases and J by 1 base, and 13 bases separated the two germline ends. The DNA of the CDR3 is TGTGCCAGCAGCCGATATACGACAGCGAACACTGAAGCTTTCTTT. Protein product: CASSRYTTANTEAFF.

The V and J genes are TRBV11-2 and TRBJ2-2, with D perhaps matching TRBD2 (6 bases). Germline CDR1 reads SGHAT; CDR2 reads FQNNGV. The CDR3 runs to 15 residues. V lost 5 bases and J 6 bases, leaving 16 bases between the germline ends. CDR3 sequence (DNA): TGTGCCAGCAGCGCTGAGGCGGGATGGTCCGGGGAGCTGTTTTTT. Its protein is CASSAEAGWSGELFF.

The V call is TRBV5-6, the J call TRBJ1-4; D might be TRBD1 (5 bases). The CDR3 consists of 15 residues. The V and J ends lost 4 bases and 3 bases respectively, with 13 bases between them. Germline V lookup: CDR1 SGHDT, CDR2 YYEEEE. This chain's CDR3 is CASSTGGSPNEKLFF. The CDR3 bases are TGTGCCAGCAGCACTGGGGGGAGTCCTAATGAAAAACTGTTTTTT.

V and J are TRBV5-4 and TRBJ1-2; possible D gene TRBD1, 6 bases. The V gene's germline CDR1 is SGHNT and CDR2 YYREEE (reference sequence). The CDR3 loop spans 14 amino acids. V dropped 0 bases and J dropped 4 bases, with 10 bases sitting between them. The CDR3 sequence: CASSLGQESYGYTF. Here the CDR3 DNA reads TGTGCCAGCAGCTTGGGACAGGAGTCCTATGGCTACACCTTC.

The chain combines TRBV29-1 with TRBJ1-1, with D unclear. CDR1 and CDR2 from the germline V gene are SQVTM and ANQGSEA. The CDR3 spans 12 residues. Trimming left V 0 bases short and J 5 bases short, with 7 bases between. The CDR3 loop is CSVEDLVTEAFF. The CDR3, as DNA: TGCAGCGTTGAAGATCTTGTGACTGAAGCTTTCTTT.

Only one count was recorded for this clone. The rearrangement links TRBV5-1 to TRBJ2-3; D remains ambiguous. CDR1 is SGHRS, CDR2 YFSETQ, per germline. CDR3 size: 11 residues. Between the trimmed V and J ends, which lost 6 bases and 3 bases, there was a span of 5 bases. DNA of the CDR3: TGCGCCAGCACCCATACAGATACGCAGTATTTT. It is translated as CASTHTDTQYF. Full variable domain (remainder filled in from reference TRBV5-1 and TRBJ2-3): KAGVTQTPRYLIKTRGQQVTLSCSPISGHRSVSWYQQTPGQGLQFLFEYFSETQRNKGNFPGRFSGRQFSNSRSEMNVSTLELGDSALYLCASTHTDTQYFGPGTRLTVL.

V is TRBV28 and J is TRBJ1-2, with 7 bases identical to TRBD1. Germline V CDR1 and CDR2: MDHEN, SYDVKM. The CDR3 runs to 13 residues. V lost 6 bases to trimming and J lost 4 bases; unmatched junction nucleotides: 5. CDR3 DNA: TGTGCCAGCAGCCGGGACAGTTTCTATGGCTACACCTTC. Translation: CASSRDSFYGYTF.

The chain employs TRBV5-4 and TRBJ2-1; TRBD1 matches 10 bases. This CDR3 spans 14 amino acids. The V gene end was trimmed by 10 bases and the J gene end by 10 bases; junction bases not matched to a gene: 14. CDR1 and CDR2 from the germline V gene are SGHNT and YYREEE (reference sequence). CDR3: CACRQGATGSEQFF. The CDR3 DNA reads TGTGCCTGCCGACAGGGGGCAACTGGATCCGAGCAGTTCTTC.

The chain employs TRBV2 and TRBJ2-2; no reliable D call. The V end was cut by 2 bases, the J end by 0 bases, with 7 bases between. This CDR3 is built from 15 residues. From germline, CDR1 is SNHLY and CDR2 FYNNEI. Here the CDR3 DNA reads TGTGCCAGCAGTGAACAGGCTACGAACACCGGGGAGCTGTTTTTT. It translates to CASSEQATNTGELFF.

J is TRBJ2-1 and V is TRBV5-1; 8 nucleotides match TRBD2. There are 15 residues in the CDR3. Germline V gene data show CDR1 as SGHRS and CDR2 as YFSETQ. V was pared by 4 bases and J by 6 bases, with 9 bases of the junction left unmatched. Here the CDR3 reads CASSGPGLVGNEQFF. The CDR3 nucleotides are TGCGCCAGCAGCGGGCCGGGACTAGTGGGCAATGAGCAGTTCTTC.

The chain is built from TRBV6-5 and TRBJ2-2; tentatively, D is TRBD2 (6 bases). V was clipped by 5 bases and J by 5 bases, with 15 bases between them. Germline loops: CDR1 MNHEY, CDR2 SVGAGI. The CDR3 totals 15 residues. The CDR3 DNA is TGTGCCAGCAGTCGATATTCCGGGACTACCGGGGAGCTGTTTTTT. It is translated as CASSRYSGTTGELFF.

DNA of the CDR3: TGCGCCAGCAGCAATGGACGGGAACCTCAGCTTACTTACGAGCAGTACTTC. This sequence encodes CASSNGREPQLTYEQYF. The chain carries TRBV5-1 and TRBJ2-7, with D possibly TRBD2 on 5 matching bases. Trimming stripped 4 bases from V and 4 bases from J, with 24 bases between. This CDR3 comprises 17 residues. CDR1 is SGHRS and CDR2 is YFSETQ in the germline V gene.

The chain carries TRBV7-2 and TRBJ2-7, with a possible D match to TRBD1 (5 bases). The V end was cut by 6 bases, the J end by 4 bases, with 28 bases between. Looked up from germline, CDR1 is SGHTA and CDR2 is FQGNSA. This CDR3 is built from 18 residues. CDR3: CASSIPSGIPSNWYEQYF. The DNA for the CDR3 is TGTGCCAGCAGTATCCCCTCAGGGATCCCCTCTAATTGGTACGAGCAGTACTTC.